The text below deals with one TCR beta chain. Trimming cost V 1 base and J 2 bases; bases outside gene matches: 4. This CDR3 has 15 amino acids. Looked up from germline, CDR1 is SGHNT and CDR2 is YYREEE (reference sequence). Study processing details: Cell counts per sample came from amplifying reference gene primers. Clones were read by immunoSEQ multiplex PCR, and TCRdb kept only the in-frame ones, dropping some. The V and J calls and clone size come from that table; D and trimming were worked out from the DNA. Here the sample spans roughly 250,000 clones, around 90% being singletons. These data are taken from a study of blood T cell repertoires in COVID-19. Across the study: The origin of the acute and convalescent COVID-19 samples was the United States, Italy and Spain. Nucleic acid was either cDNA or gDNA, and it came from T cells, B-cell-depleted T cells, or PBMCs.

The chain links TRBV5-4 to TRBJ2-3, with TRBD2 matching 7 bases. The receptor comes from a woman in her thirties or forties who had recovered from COVID-19. The specimen sequenced was peripheral blood. CDR3 sequence (DNA): TGTGCCAGCAGCTTGTACGGGAGGACCACAGATACGCAGTATTTT. It translates to CASSLYGRTTDTQYF.